Below are 17 T cell receptor beta chains sequenced from a single sample in a study of blood T cell repertoires in COVID-19. Some clones are missing from TCRdb's copy, which holds only in-frame ones; the method was immunoSEQ multiplex PCR. Of some 130,000 clones listed, roughly 90% were seen once; the top ten hold under 4.5%. The sequenced sample was PBMCs or T cells enriched from blood (not recorded which). The origin of the receptors is a man in his fifties who had recovered from COVID-19.

The V and J genes are TRBV13 and TRBJ2-1; 8 positions match TRBD2. The CDR3 covers 17 residues. J lost 4 bases, V lost 0 bases, and 8 bases had no gene match. Germline CDR1 and CDR2: PRHDT and FYEKMQ (reference sequence). CDR3 nucleotides: TGTGCCAGCAGCTTAGGAGGCGGGAGGAGAGCTTACAATGAGCAGTTCTTC. This sequence encodes CASSLGGGRRAYNEQFF.

This clone appeared once. The genes are TRBV12-3 or TRBV12-4 and TRBJ1-6; no clear D gene. The CDR3 has 13 amino acids. The V end was cut by 6 bases, the J end by 7 bases, with 10 bases between. The CDR3 coding sequence is TGTGCCAGCAGCATTGACGGGAATTCACCCCTCCACTTT. This sequence encodes CASSIDGNSPLHF.

CDR3 residues: CASSSGLAHEQFF. As DNA, the CDR3 is TGCGCCAGCAGCTCGGGACTAGCCCATGAGCAGTTCTTC. This rearrangement joins TRBV5-1 to TRBJ2-1, with 9 bases that match TRBD2. CDR1 is SGHRS, CDR2 YFSETQ, per germline. Trimming took 3 bases from V and 8 from J; bases not matched to a gene: 3. The length of the CDR3 is 13 residues.

In DNA form, the CDR3 reads TGTGCCAGCAGCTTGGCGGGGAGGTTTACTAATGAAAAACTGTTTTTT. It yields the protein CASSLAGRFTNEKLFF. The chain combines TRBV5-6 with TRBJ1-4, with no clear D. The CDR3 has 16 residues. The V gene lost 0 bases and the J gene lost 2 bases, with 11 bases spanning the gap. Per germline, CDR1 SGHDT and CDR2 YYEEEE. Drawing the rest from reference TRBV5-6 and TRBJ1-4, the complete variable domain is DAGVTQSPTHLIKTRGQQVTLRCSPKSGHDTVSWYQQALGQGPQFIFQYYEEEERQRGNFPDRFSGHQFPNYSSELNVNALLLGDSALYLCASSLAGRFTNEKLFFGSGTQLSVL.

In this sample, this clone turned up once. The rearrangement joins TRBV5-5 to TRBJ2-7; TRBD1 is a possible D gene (6 bases). V lost 4 bases and J 5 bases, leaving 19 bases between the germline ends. This CDR3 has 15 amino acids. The germline CDR1 and CDR2 sequences are SGHKS and YYEKEE (reference sequence). CDR3 in amino acids: CASSPRPGVIDEQYF. CDR3 nucleotides: TGTGCCAGCAGCCCGCGGCCAGGGGTAATAGACGAGCAGTACTTC.

The rearrangement links TRBV13 to TRBJ1-4, with 7 bases that match TRBD1. The junction had 10 bases not matched to a gene; V was cut back by 5 bases and J by 7 bases. Looked up from germline, CDR1 is PRHDT and CDR2 is FYEKMQ (reference sequence). The CDR3 contains 15 residues. CDR3 amino acids: CASSLTDRVGEKLFF. CDR3 coding DNA: TGTGCCAGCAGCCTGACAGACAGGGTTGGTGAAAAACTGTTTTTT.

V gene TRBV7-9 combines with J gene TRBJ1-1, with 8 bases aligning to TRBD1. V gave up 5 bases and J gave up 3 bases; unmatched junction bases: 8. The CDR3 totals 15 residues. Germline V gene lookup returns CDR1 SEHNR and CDR2 FQNEAQ (reference sequence). CDR3 nucleotide sequence: TGTGCCAGCAGCACCCGGGACAGGAGACACACTGAAGCTTTCTTT. Protein: CASSTRDRRHTEAFF. The full variable domain, completed using reference TRBV7-9 and TRBJ1-1, is DTGVSQNPRHKITKRGQNVTFRCDPISEHNRLYWYRQTLGQGPEFLTYFQNEAQLEKSRLLSDRFSAERPKGSFSTLEIQRTEQGDSAMYLCASSTRDRRHTEAFFGQGTRLTVV.

Only one count was recorded for this clone. The chain joins TRBV29-1 to TRBJ1-2; D gene uncertain. Germline V lookup: CDR1 SQVTM, CDR2 ANQGSEA. Trimming pared 4 bases from V and 7 bases from J, leaving 13 bases between. The CDR3 runs 12 residues. Here the CDR3 reads CSVARWESGYTF. For the CDR3, the DNA is TGCAGCGTTGCACGATGGGAGAGTGGCTACACCTTC.

This rearrangement joins TRBV10-3 to TRBJ1-2, with 7 bases that match TRBD1. Germline assignment: CDR1 ENHRY and CDR2 SYGVKD. The CDR3 contains 17 residues. V was pared by 2 bases and J by 6 bases, with 15 bases of the junction left unmatched. The CDR3 DNA follows: TGTGCCATCAGTGAGCCGACAGGACAGGCCAGAGAAGATGGCTACACCTTC. It specifies CAISEPTGQAREDGYTF.

In DNA, the CDR3 is TGTGCCAGCTCACCCCCGGGACTAGCGTCGCCAGAGACCCAGTACTTC. Translation gives CASSPPGLASPETQYF. The chain joins TRBV18 to TRBJ2-5, with 10 bases aligning to TRBD2. There are 16 residues in the CDR3. Germline V gene sequence: CDR1 KGHSH, CDR2 LQKENI. V lost 3 bases to trimming and J lost 4 bases; unmatched junction nucleotides: 8.

This chain joins TRBV5-4 and TRBJ2-1; the D gene is possibly TRBD2 (6 bases). The CDR3 sequence is 14 residues long. Germline CDR1 SGHNT, CDR2 YYREEE (reference sequence). V lost 7 bases and J 0 bases, leaving 11 bases between the germline ends. In nucleotides, the CDR3 is TGTGCCAGCTCGAGCGGGCGCTCCTACAATGAGCAGTTCTTC. Translating gives CASSSGRSYNEQFF. The whole variable domain, remainder taken from reference TRBV5-4 and TRBJ2-1, is ETGVTQSPTHLIKTRGQQVTLRCSSQSGHNTVSWYQQALGQGPQFIFQYYREEENGRGNFPPRFSGLQFPNYSSELNVNALELDDSALYLCASSSGRSYNEQFFGPGTRLTVL.

This sequence joins TRBV2 and TRBJ2-1, with 9 bases matching TRBD2. This CDR3 is built from 18 residues. Trimming cost V 3 bases and J 3 bases; bases outside gene matches: 12. The germline V gene encodes CDR1 SNHLY and CDR2 FYNNEI. In DNA form, the CDR3 reads TGTGCCAGCAGTGACGGTCCTCATAGCGGGAGAGTCTACAATGAGCAGTTCTTC. Its translation is CASSDGPHSGRVYNEQFF.

J is TRBJ2-7 and V is TRBV6-6, with TRBD1 identical over 10 bases. The germline gives CDR1 MNHNY, CDR2 SVGAGI (reference sequence). V gave up 7 bases and J gave up 2 bases; unmatched junction bases: 5. The CDR3 is made up of 14 amino acids. CDR3 protein: CASIRGQGTYEQYF. The CDR3 nucleotides read TGTGCCAGCATTAGGGGACAGGGGACCTACGAGCAGTACTTC.

The rearrangement links TRBV7-3 to TRBJ2-3, with TRBD2 identical over 9 bases. The CDR3 is 14 residues long. The V gene end was trimmed by 5 bases and the J gene end by 5 bases; junction bases not matched to a gene: 5. Looked up from germline, CDR1 is SGHTA and CDR2 is FQGTGA. CDR3 in DNA: TGTGCCAGCAGCGCCGCGGGAGGGGGAGATACGCAGTATTTT. Amino acid sequence: CASSAAGGGDTQYF.

The chain has TRBV7-2 and TRBJ1-5, with a tentative D call TRBD1 (5 bases). Germline-derived CDR1 and CDR2 are SGHTA and FQGNSA. V was shortened by 5 bases and J by 6 bases, with 11 bases between the two germline ends. The length of the CDR3 is 13 residues. CDR3 in amino acids: CASSPGWGQPQHF. CDR3 bases: TGTGCCAGCAGCCCAGGGTGGGGTCAGCCCCAGCATTTT.

The rearrangement links TRBV5-1 to TRBJ1-2, with 7 positions matching TRBD1. Germline V gene data show CDR1 as SGHRS and CDR2 as YFSETQ. The CDR3 consists of 13 residues. V lost 5 bases to trimming and J lost 8 bases; unmatched junction nucleotides: 9. The CDR3 sequence is CASSPQRGPGYTF. CDR3 DNA sequence: TGCGCCAGCAGTCCACAAAGGGGGCCCGGCTACACCTTC.

This clone has only one observation. The J gene is TRBJ1-1, the V gene TRBV30, with 7 bases identical to TRBD1. Trimming took 3 bases from V and 1 from J; bases not matched to a gene: 5. The length of the CDR3 is 14 residues. The germline V gene encodes CDR1 GTSNPN and CDR2 SVGIG (reference sequence). CDR3 DNA sequence: TGTGCCTGGAGAACCAGGGGGGCGAACACTGAAGCTTTCTTT. It translates to CAWRTRGANTEAFF.